This T cell receptor beta chain was sequenced for a study of T-cell reconstitution after alpha-beta-depleted transplantation in children. This clonotype turned up a few times. V lost 0 bases and J 0 bases, leaving 8 bases between the germline ends. CDR3 length: 15 residues. Germline values: CDR1 MNHEY, CDR2 SVGAGI. Unique molecular identifiers featured in how the TCRbeta library was prepared. TCRdb processed the PCR reads anew with MiXCR; each CDR3 protein has one entry. The sample shows fewer than 120,000 distinct CDR3 sequences, 10% to 13% of them seen only once. This chain links TRBV6-5 with TRBJ1-1; D is undetermined. The sample consisted of PBMCs from the stem cell graft donor, taken from the stem cell graft. This receptor was obtained from a human donor who donated a stem cell graft to a child with acute lymphoblastic leukemia. CDR3 sequence (DNA): TGTGCCAGCAGTTACTCTCGGGGTTTGAACACTGAAGCTTTCTTT. The encoded protein is CASSYSRGLNTEAFF.